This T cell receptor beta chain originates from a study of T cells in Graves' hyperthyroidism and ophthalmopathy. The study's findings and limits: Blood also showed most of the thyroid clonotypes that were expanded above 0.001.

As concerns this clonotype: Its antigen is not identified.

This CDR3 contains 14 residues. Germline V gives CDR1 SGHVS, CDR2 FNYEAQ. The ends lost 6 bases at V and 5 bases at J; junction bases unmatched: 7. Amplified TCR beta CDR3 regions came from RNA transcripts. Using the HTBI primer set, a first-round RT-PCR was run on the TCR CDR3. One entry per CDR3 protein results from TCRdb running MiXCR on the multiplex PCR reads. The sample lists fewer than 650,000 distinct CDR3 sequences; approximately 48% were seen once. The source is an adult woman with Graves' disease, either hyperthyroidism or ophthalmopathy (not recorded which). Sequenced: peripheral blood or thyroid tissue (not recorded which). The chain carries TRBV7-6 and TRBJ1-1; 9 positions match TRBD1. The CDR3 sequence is CASSKGTGWTEAFF. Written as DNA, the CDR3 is TGTGCCAGCAGTAAAGGGACAGGGTGGACTGAAGCTTTCTTT. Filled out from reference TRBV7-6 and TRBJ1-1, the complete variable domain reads GAGVSQSPRYKVTKRGQDVALRCDPISGHVSLYWYRQALGQGPEFLTYFNYEAQQDKSGLPNDRFSAERPEGSISTLTIQRTEQRDSAMYRCASSKGTGWTEAFFGQGTRLTVV.